The sequence of this T cell receptor beta chain was determined in a study of Graves' ophthalmopathy and Graves' hyperthyroidism. Across the whole study: Before any treatment was given, at initial diagnosis, peripheral blood was collected.

There are 15 residues in the CDR3. Germline V gives CDR1 SGHKS, CDR2 YYEKEE (reference sequence). V gave up 1 base and J gave up 4 bases, with 14 bases separating them. RNA transcripts were the source from which TCR beta CDR3 regions were amplified. The library came from an HTBI-primed first-round RT-PCR and a second-round multiplex PCR. MiXCR was run by TCRdb on the multiplex PCR reads, yielding one entry per CDR3 protein. The data hold roughly 160,000 distinct CDR3 sequences, with roughly two fifths observed a single time. For donors with ophthalmopathy, the disease showed moderate-to-severe activity, reached CAS ≥3 and NOSPECS ≥4, and had lasted under 3 months. 10 ml of fresh blood yielded the PBMCs by density gradient. Study results and limitations: Appearing in blood as well were most expanded thyroid clonotypes above 0.001 frequency.

This clonotype was picked up many times. Its specificity is unknown. The sequenced material came from peripheral blood. This chain joins TRBV5-5 and TRBJ1-1; D possibly corresponds to TRBD1 (5 bases). The receptor's source is a man between 25 and 39 years old with Graves' ophthalmopathy. Written as DNA, the CDR3 is TGTGCCAGCAGCTTGCCTAAGGGGCGGACCACTGAAGCTTTCTTT. Its protein is CASSLPKGRTTEAFF.